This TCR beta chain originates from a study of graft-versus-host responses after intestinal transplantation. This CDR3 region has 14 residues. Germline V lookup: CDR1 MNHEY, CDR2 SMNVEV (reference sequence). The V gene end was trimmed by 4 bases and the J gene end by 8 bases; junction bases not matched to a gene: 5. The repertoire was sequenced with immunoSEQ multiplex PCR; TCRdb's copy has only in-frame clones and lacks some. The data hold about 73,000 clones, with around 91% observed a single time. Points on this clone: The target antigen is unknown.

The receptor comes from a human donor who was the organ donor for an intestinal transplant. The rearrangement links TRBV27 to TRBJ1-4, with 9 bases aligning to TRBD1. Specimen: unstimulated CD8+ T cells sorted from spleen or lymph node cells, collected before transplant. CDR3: CASSSTTGGEKLFF. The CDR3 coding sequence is TGTGCCAGCAGTTCAACAACAGGGGGCGAAAAACTGTTTTTT.